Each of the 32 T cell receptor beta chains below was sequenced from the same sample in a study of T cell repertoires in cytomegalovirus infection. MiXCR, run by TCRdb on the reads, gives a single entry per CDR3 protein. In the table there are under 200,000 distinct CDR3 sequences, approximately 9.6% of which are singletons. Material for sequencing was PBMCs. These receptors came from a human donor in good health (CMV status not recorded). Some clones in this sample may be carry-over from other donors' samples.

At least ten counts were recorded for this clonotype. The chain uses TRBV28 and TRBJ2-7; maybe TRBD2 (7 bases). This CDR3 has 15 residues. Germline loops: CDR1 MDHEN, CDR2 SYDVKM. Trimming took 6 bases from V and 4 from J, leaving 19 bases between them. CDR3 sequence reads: CASSGLGGRRYEQYF. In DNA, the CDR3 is TGTGCCAGCAGCGGACTAGGGGGGCGAAGGTACGAGCAGTACTTC.

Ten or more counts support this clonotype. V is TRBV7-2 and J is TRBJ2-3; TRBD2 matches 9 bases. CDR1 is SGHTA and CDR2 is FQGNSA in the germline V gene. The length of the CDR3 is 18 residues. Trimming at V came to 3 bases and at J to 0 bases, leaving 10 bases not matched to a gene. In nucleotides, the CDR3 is TGTGCCAGCAGCTTTCGAAGCGGGGGGTATTCTAGCACAGATACGCAGTATTTT. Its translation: CASSFRSGGYSSTDTQYF.

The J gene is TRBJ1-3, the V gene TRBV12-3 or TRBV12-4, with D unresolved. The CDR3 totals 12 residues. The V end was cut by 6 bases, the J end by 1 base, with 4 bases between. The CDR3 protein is CASRESGNTIYF. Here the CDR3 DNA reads TGTGCCAGCAGGGAGTCTGGAAACACCATATATTTT.

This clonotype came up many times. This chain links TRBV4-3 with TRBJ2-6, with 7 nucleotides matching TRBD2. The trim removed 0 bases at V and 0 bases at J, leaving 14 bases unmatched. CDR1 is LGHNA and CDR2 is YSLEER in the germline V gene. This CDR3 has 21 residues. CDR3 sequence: CASSQDYGRDSLYSGANVLTF. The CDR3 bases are TGCGCCAGCAGCCAAGATTATGGGAGGGACTCACTTTACTCTGGGGCCAACGTCCTGACTTTC.

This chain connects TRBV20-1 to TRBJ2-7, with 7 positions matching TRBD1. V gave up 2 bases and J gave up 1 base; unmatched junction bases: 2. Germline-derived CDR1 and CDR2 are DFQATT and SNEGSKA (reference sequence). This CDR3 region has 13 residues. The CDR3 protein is CSARPGQSYEQYF. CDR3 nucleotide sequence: TGCAGTGCTAGACCGGGACAGTCCTACGAGCAGTACTTC.

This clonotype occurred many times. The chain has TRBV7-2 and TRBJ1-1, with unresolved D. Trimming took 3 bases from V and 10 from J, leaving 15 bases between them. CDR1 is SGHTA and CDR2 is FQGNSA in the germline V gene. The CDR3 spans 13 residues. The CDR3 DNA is TGTGCCAGCAGCTTTGGAGTATCGGGTGGAGCTTTCTTT. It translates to CASSFGVSGGAFF.

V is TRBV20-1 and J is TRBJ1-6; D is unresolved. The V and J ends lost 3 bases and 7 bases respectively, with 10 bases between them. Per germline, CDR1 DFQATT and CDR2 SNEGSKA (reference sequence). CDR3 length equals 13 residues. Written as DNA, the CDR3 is TGCAGTGCTAGGTTGCAGCGGAATTCACCCCTCCACTTT. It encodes CSARLQRNSPLHF.

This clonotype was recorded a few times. The CDR3 bases are TGTGCCAGTACCCCGGGACTAGCGCTCAGCAGTGAGCAGTTCTTC. As protein: CASTPGLALSSEQFF. The rearrangement uses TRBV19 and TRBJ2-1; TRBD2 matches 10 bases. Per the germline V gene, CDR1 is LNHDA and CDR2 is SQIVND (reference sequence). The V gene end was trimmed by 7 bases and the J gene end by 9 bases; junction bases not matched to a gene: 12. The CDR3 totals 15 residues.

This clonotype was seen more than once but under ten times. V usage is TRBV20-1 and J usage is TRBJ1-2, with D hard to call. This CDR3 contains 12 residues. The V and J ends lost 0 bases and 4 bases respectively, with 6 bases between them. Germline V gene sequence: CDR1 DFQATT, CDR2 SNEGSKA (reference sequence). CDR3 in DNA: TGCAGTGCTAGAGACAGGATCTATGGCTACACCTTC. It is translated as CSARDRIYGYTF.

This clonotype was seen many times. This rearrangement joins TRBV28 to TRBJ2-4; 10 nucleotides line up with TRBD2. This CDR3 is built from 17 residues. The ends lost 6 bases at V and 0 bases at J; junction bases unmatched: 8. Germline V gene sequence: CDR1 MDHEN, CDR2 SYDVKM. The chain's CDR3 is CASRSGGGAIAKNIQYF. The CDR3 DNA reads TGTGCCAGCAGAAGCGGGGGGGGTGCTATAGCCAAAAACATTCAGTACTTC.

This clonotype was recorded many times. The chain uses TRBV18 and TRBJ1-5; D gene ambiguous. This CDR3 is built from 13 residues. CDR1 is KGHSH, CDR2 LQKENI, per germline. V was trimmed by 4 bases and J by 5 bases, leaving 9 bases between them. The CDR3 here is CASSLEDYQPQHF. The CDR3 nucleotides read TGTGCCAGCTCACTAGAAGATTATCAGCCCCAGCATTTT.

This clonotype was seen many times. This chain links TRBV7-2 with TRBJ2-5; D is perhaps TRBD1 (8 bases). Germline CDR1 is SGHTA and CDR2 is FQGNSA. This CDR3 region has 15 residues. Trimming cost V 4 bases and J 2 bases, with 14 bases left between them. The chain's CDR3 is CASSWTGREQETQYF. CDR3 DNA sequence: TGTGCCAGCAGCTGGACAGGGAGGGAACAAGAGACCCAGTACTTC.

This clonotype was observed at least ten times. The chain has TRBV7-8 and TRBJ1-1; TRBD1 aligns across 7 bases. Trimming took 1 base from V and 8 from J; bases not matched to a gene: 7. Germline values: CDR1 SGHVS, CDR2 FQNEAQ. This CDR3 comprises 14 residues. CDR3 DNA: TGTGCCAGCAGCTTAGAAACAGGGGCCGGGGAAGCTTTCTTT. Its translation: CASSLETGAGEAFF. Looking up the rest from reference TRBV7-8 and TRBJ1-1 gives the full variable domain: GAGVSQSPRYKVAKRGQDVALRCDPISGHVSLFWYQQALGQGPEFLTYFQNEAQLDKSGLPSDRFFAERPEGSVSTLKIQRTQQEDSAVYLCASSLETGAGEAFFGQGTRLTVV.

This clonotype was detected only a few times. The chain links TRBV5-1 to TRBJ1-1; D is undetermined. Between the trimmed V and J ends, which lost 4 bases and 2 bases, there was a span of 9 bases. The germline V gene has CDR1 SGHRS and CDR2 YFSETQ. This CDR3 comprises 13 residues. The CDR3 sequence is CASSREQNTEAFF. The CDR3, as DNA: TGCGCCAGCAGCCGAGAGCAAAACACTGAAGCTTTCTTT.

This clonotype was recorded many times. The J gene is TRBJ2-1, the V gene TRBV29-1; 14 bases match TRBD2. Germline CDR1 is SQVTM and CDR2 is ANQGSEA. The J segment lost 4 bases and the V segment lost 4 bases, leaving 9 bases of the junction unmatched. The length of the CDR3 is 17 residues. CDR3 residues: CSVGRLAGGLEYNEQFF. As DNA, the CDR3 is TGCAGCGTTGGGAGACTAGCGGGGGGGCTAGAGTACAATGAGCAGTTCTTC.

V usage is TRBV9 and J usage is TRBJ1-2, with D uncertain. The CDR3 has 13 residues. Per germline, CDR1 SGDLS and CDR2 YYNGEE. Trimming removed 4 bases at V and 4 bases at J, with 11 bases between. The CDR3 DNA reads TGTGCCAGCAGCCCACAGCTGAGCTATGGCTACACCTTC. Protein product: CASSPQLSYGYTF.

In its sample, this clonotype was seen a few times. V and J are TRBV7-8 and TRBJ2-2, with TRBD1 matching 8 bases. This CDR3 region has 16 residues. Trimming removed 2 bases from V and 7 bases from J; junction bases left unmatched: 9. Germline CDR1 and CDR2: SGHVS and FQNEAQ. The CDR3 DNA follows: TGTGCCAGCAGCTTAACCCGGACAGGGACGCACGGGGAGCTGTTTTTT. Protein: CASSLTRTGTHGELFF.

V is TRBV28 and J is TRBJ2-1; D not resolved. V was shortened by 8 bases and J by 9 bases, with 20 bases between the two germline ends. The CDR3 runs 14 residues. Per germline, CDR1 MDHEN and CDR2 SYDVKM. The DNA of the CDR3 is TGTGCCAGCTCACTTCAAGGGCCCTCCTGTGAGCAGTTCTTC. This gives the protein CASSLQGPSCEQFF.

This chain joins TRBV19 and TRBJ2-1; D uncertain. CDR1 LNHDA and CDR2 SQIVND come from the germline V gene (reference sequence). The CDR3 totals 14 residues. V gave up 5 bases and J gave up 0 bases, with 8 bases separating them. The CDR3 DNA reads TGTGCCAGTAGTGGCGAAAGCTCCTACAATGAGCAGTTCTTC. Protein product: CASSGESSYNEQFF.

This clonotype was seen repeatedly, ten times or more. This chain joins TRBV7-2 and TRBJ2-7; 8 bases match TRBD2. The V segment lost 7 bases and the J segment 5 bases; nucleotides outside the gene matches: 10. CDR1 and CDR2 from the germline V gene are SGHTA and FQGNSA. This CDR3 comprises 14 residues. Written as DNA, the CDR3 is TGTGCCAGCACCCCCGGGAGGGCACCCCACGAGCAGTACTTC. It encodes CASTPGRAPHEQYF.

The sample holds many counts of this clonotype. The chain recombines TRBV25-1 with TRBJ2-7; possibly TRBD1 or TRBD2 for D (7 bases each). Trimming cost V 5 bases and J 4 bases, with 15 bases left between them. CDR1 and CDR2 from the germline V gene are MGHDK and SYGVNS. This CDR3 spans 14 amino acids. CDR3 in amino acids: CASSSRGGTYEQYF. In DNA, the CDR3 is TGTGCCAGCAGTTCCAGGGGGGGGACATACGAGCAGTACTTC.

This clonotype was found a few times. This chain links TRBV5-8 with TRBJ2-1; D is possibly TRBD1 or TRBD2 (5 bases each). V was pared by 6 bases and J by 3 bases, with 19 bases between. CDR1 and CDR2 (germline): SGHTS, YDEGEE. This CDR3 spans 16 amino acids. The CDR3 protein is CASKTVGPIGYNEQFF. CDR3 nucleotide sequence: TGTGCCAGCAAAACCGTGGGACCAATTGGCTACAATGAGCAGTTCTTC.

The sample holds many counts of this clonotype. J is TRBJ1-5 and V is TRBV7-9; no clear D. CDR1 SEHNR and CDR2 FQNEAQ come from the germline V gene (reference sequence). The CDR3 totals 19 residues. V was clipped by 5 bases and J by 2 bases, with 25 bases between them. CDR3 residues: CASSPPGLGPEGGNQPQHF. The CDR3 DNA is TGTGCCAGCAGCCCACCCGGCCTAGGGCCCGAGGGTGGCAATCAGCCCCAGCATTTT. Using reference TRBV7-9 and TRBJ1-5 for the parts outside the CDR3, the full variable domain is DTGVSQNPRHKITKRGQNVTFRCDPISEHNRLYWYRQTLGQGPEFLTYFQNEAQLEKSRLLSDRFSAERPKGSFSTLEIQRTEQGDSAMYLCASSPPGLGPEGGNQPQHFGDGTRLSIL.

CDR3 DNA sequence: TGTGCCAGTATGCAGGGAGGGGACGAAAGGAGACGGGCTTTCTTT. Its protein is CASMQGGDERRRAFF. The chain employs TRBV19 and TRBJ1-1, with a possible D match to TRBD1 (5 bases). Germline loops: CDR1 LNHDA, CDR2 SQIVND (reference sequence). The ends were cut back, 7 bases at V and 11 bases at J, with 26 bases in the middle. This CDR3 has 15 amino acids. Full variable domain (outside the CDR3, taken from reference TRBV19 and TRBJ1-1): DGGITQSPKYLFRKEGQNVTLSCEQNLNHDAMYWYRQDPGQGLRLIYYSQIVNDFQKGDIAEGYSVSREKKESFPLTVTSAQKNPTAFYLCASMQGGDERRRAFFGQGTRLTVV.

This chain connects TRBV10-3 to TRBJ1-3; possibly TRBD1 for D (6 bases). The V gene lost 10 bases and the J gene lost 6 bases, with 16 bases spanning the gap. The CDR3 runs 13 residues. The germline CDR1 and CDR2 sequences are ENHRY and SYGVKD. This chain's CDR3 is CAKRRDIENTIYF. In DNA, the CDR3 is TGTGCCAAAAGACGGGACATCGAAAACACCATATATTTT.

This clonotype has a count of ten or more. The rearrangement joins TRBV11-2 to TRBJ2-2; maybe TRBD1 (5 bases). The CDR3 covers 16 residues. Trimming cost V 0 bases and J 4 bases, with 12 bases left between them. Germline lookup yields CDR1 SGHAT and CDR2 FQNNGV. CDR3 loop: CASSLEATDFTGELFF. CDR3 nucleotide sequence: TGTGCCAGCAGCTTAGAAGCGACAGACTTCACCGGGGAGCTGTTTTTT.

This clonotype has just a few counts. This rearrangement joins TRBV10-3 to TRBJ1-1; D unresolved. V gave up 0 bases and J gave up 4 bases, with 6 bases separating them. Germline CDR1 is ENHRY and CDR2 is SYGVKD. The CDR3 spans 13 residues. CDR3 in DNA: TGTGCCATCAGTGAGTCAGTAGGCACTGAAGCTTTCTTT. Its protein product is CAISESVGTEAFF.

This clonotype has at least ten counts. The CDR3 coding sequence is TGTGCCAGCCGGTTGTCTGGGACTAGCGGAACCTACGAGCAGTACTTC. It encodes CASRLSGTSGTYEQYF. The chain combines TRBV6-1 with TRBJ2-7; TRBD2 aligns across 11 bases. V was pared by 8 bases and J by 2 bases, with 11 bases of the junction left unmatched. The CDR3 has 16 amino acids. CDR1 is MNHNS and CDR2 is SASEGT in the germline V gene.

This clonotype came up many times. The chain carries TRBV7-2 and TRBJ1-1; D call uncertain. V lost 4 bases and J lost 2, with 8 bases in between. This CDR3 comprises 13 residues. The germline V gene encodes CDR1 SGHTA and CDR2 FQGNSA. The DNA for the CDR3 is TGTGCCAGCAGCTCCCGGGGAAACACTGAAGCTTTCTTT. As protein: CASSSRGNTEAFF.

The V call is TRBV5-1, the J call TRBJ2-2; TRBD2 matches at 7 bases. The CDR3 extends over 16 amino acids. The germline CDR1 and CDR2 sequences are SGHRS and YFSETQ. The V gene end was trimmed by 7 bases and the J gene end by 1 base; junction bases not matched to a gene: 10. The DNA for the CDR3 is TGCGCCAGCCGCCAGCGGAGCGGGGAGAACACCGGGGAGCTGTTTTTT. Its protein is CASRQRSGENTGELFF.

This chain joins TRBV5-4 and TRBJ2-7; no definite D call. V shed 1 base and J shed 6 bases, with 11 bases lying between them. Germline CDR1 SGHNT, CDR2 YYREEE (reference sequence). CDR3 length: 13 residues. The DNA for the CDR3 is TGTGCCAGCAGCTTGCCAGAGTTCCGCGAGCAGTACTTC. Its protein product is CASSLPEFREQYF.

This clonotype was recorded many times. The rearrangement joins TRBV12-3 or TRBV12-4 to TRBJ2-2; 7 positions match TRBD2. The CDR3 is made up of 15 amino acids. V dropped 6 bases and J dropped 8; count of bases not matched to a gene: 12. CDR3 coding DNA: TGTGCCAGCAGACCCGGGAGGTCGCTCATGGGGGAGCTGTTTTTT. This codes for CASRPGRSLMGELFF.